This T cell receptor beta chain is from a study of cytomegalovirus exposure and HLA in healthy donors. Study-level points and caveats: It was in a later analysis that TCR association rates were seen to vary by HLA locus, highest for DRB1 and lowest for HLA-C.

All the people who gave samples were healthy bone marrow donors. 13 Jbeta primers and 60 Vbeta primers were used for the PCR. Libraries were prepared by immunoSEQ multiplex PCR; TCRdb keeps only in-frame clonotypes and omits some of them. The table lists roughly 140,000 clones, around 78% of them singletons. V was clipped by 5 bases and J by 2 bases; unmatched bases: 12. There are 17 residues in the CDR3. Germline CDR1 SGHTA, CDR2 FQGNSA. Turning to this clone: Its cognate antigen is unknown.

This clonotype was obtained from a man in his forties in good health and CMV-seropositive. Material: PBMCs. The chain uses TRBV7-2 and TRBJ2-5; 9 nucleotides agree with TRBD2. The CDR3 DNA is TGTGCCAGCAGCCCTCCGGGACTAGCACGAGGGCAAGAGACCCAGTACTTC. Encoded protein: CASSPPGLARGQETQYF. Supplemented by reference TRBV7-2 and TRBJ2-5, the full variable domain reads GAGVSQSPSNKVTEKGKDVELRCDPISGHTALYWYRQSLGQGLEFLIYFQGNSAPDKSGLPSDRFSAERTGGSVSTLTIQRTQQEDSAVYLCASSPPGLARGQETQYFGPGTRLLVL.